One and the same sample provided the 20 T cell receptor beta chains below, sequenced in a study of T cells in Graves' hyperthyroidism and ophthalmopathy. What was amplified from RNA transcripts were TCR beta CDR3 regions. A set of HTBI primers served as the primers for a first-round RT-PCR of the TCR CDR3. Using its own MiXCR run on the multiplex PCR reads, TCRdb lists one record per CDR3 protein. The sample includes about 290,000 distinct CDR3 sequences, 10% to 15% seen only once; the top ten take 7% to 8.5%. The specimen sequenced was blood. The receptor source for this set is a woman in her twenties or thirties with Graves' hyperthyroidism that later progressed to Graves' ophthalmopathy.

This clonotype occurred once. The V gene is TRBV12-3 or TRBV12-4, the J gene TRBJ1-5, with D uncertain. The CDR3 runs 14 residues. The V end lost 6 bases, the J end lost 4 bases, and 13 bases lay between the germline ends. The CDR3 reads CASRPGRRNQPQHF. DNA of the CDR3: TGTGCCAGCAGACCGGGGAGGCGAAATCAGCCCCAGCATTTT.

This clonotype came up many times. The rearrangement joins TRBV30 to TRBJ2-1; possible D gene TRBD2, 6 bases. V dropped 5 bases and J dropped 8 bases, with 16 bases sitting between them. This CDR3 has 13 amino acids. CDR1 and CDR2 from the germline V gene are GTSNPN and SVGIG (reference sequence). CDR3 protein: CAWAQTSFYEQFF. The CDR3 bases are TGTGCCTGGGCCCAGACTAGTTTCTATGAGCAGTTCTTC.

This clonotype came up many times. The genes are TRBV28 and TRBJ2-1; 7 positions agree with TRBD2. With 6 bases clipped from V and 4 bases from J, the junction kept 15 bases outside the gene matches. CDR1 is MDHEN, CDR2 SYDVKM, per germline. This CDR3 comprises 17 residues. The CDR3 is CASRSGTSSGQYNEQFF. CDR3 sequence (DNA): TGTGCCAGCAGAAGCGGGACTTCTAGCGGACAATACAATGAGCAGTTCTTC.

This clonotype occurred a few times. The V and J genes are TRBV28 and TRBJ1-4, with unresolved D. This CDR3 spans 17 amino acids. V gave up 5 bases and J gave up 0 bases, with 16 bases separating them. Germline V gene lookup returns CDR1 MDHEN and CDR2 SYDVKM. The CDR3 bases are TGTGCCAGCAGTAGAGTCCCGGTGACCCCAACTAATGAAAAACTGTTTTTT. Residues: CASSRVPVTPTNEKLFF.

This clonotype was seen at least ten times. The chain combines TRBV12-3 or TRBV12-4 with TRBJ1-6; tentative D call: TRBD1 (5 bases). The CDR3 contains 13 residues. V shed 7 bases and J shed 7 bases, with 11 bases lying between them. In nucleotides, the CDR3 is TGTGCCAGCACTTCAGGGTACAATTCACCCCTCCACTTT. As protein: CASTSGYNSPLHF.

This clonotype was found many times. This chain links TRBV6-1 with TRBJ2-5, with 9 positions matching TRBD2. Trimming removed 5 bases from V and 5 bases from J; junction bases left unmatched: 9. The CDR3 length is 15 residues. From germline, CDR1 is MNHNS and CDR2 SASEGT. The CDR3: CASSFGGRAGETQYF. CDR3 in DNA: TGTGCCAGCAGTTTTGGCGGGAGGGCCGGGGAGACCCAGTACTTC.

This clonotype came up many times. This chain connects TRBV7-9 to TRBJ2-1; D remains unclear. V gave up 4 bases and J gave up 6 bases, with 1 base separating them. CDR3 length: 10 amino acids. Germline values: CDR1 SEHNR, CDR2 FQNEAQ (reference sequence). The chain's CDR3 is CASSSNEQFF. The CDR3 DNA reads TGTGCCAGCAGCTCCAATGAGCAGTTCTTC.

V usage is TRBV6-5 and J usage is TRBJ1-2; 9 bases are shared with TRBD1. CDR1 is MNHEY, CDR2 SVGAGI, per germline. The CDR3 is made up of 14 amino acids. With 4 bases clipped from V and 7 bases from J, the junction kept 7 bases outside the gene matches. The chain's CDR3 is CASSFWDRDGGYTF. Here the CDR3 DNA reads TGTGCCAGCAGTTTTTGGGACAGGGACGGTGGCTACACCTTC.

V usage is TRBV6-5 and J usage is TRBJ1-1, with 7 bases aligning to TRBD1. The CDR3 is 14 residues long. Looked up from germline, CDR1 is MNHEY and CDR2 is SVGAGI. Trimming removed 2 bases from V and 8 bases from J; junction bases left unmatched: 8. The DNA of the CDR3 is TGTGCCAGCAGTTACACCAGACAGGGTATGGAAGCTTTCTTT. This gives the protein CASSYTRQGMEAFF.

In the case of this clonotype: Germline and junction disagree at one end, which may indicate a read error. J is TRBJ1-2 and V is TRBV30; a possible D gene is TRBD1 (6 bases). Germline V gene lookup returns CDR1 GTSNPN and CDR2 SVGIG (reference sequence). The CDR3 runs to 11 residues. As DNA, the CDR3 is TGTGCCTGGGGACAGAACTATAGCTACACCTTC. Translating it yields CAWGQNYSYTF.

This clonotype was observed a handful of times. The chain couples TRBV18 to TRBJ1-3; TRBD1 is a possible D gene (5 bases). V dropped 2 bases and J dropped 1 base, with 12 bases sitting between them. CDR1 and CDR2 (germline): KGHSH, LQKENI. The CDR3 is 16 amino acids. CDR3 loop: CASSPRQSGSGNTIYF. The CDR3 bases are TGTGCCAGCTCACCAAGACAGTCAGGGTCTGGAAACACCATATATTTT.

This clonotype was seen only a few times. The gene calls are TRBV6-2 or TRBV6-3 and TRBJ2-1, with 8 positions matching TRBD2. Germline values: CDR1 MNHEY, CDR2 SVGEGT. This CDR3 is 13 amino acids long. The J segment lost 7 bases and the V segment lost 8 bases, leaving 7 bases of the junction unmatched. The CDR3 reads CASAQREMNEQFF. The CDR3 bases are TGTGCCAGCGCCCAGCGGGAGATGAATGAGCAGTTCTTC.

This clonotype was counted many times. V gene TRBV5-6 combines with J gene TRBJ1-4; a possible D gene is TRBD1 (5 bases). The CDR3 is 13 amino acids. The germline gives CDR1 SGHDT, CDR2 YYEEEE. Between the trimmed V and J ends, which lost 7 bases and 8 bases, there was a span of 15 bases. This chain's CDR3 is CASSGTGGEKLFF. For the CDR3, the DNA is TGTGCCAGCTCCGGGACGGGAGGAGAAAAACTGTTTTTT.

This clonotype has more than one count but fewer than ten. This rearrangement joins TRBV20-1 to TRBJ2-2, with 12 bases that match TRBD2. After removal of 1 base from V and 4 bases from J, the junction contained 7 bases not matched to a gene. The CDR3 length is 17 residues. From germline, CDR1 is DFQATT and CDR2 SNEGSKA (reference sequence). CDR3 nucleotide sequence: TGCAGTGCTAGAGGTCTAGCGGGAGGGCCGGGCACCGGGGAGCTGTTTTTT. As protein: CSARGLAGGPGTGELFF.

In this sample, this clonotype turned up many times. J is TRBJ1-5 and V is TRBV20-1; D is possibly TRBD1 (6 bases). Germline V CDR1 and CDR2: DFQATT, SNEGSKA (reference sequence). Trimming cost V 6 bases and J 5 bases, with 11 bases left between them. The CDR3 runs 12 residues. CDR3 DNA sequence: TGCAGTGCCAAGGACAGTTATCAGCCCCAGCATTTT. Protein sequence: CSAKDSYQPQHF.

This clonotype was detected many times. The chain uses TRBV27 and TRBJ2-3; 12 bases are shared with TRBD2. Germline-derived CDR1 and CDR2 are MNHEY and SMNVEV (reference sequence). V was pared by 5 bases and J by 4 bases, with 7 bases of the junction left unmatched. There are 16 residues in the CDR3. This chain's CDR3 is CASSTLAGGGADTQYF. The CDR3 DNA follows: TGTGCCAGCAGTACGCTAGCGGGAGGGGGTGCAGATACGCAGTATTTT.

This clonotype was observed at least ten times. The rearrangement joins TRBV28 to TRBJ2-3, with D tentatively TRBD1 (6 bases). The CDR3 is made up of 15 amino acids. Germline V CDR1 and CDR2: MDHEN, SYDVKM. Trimming removed 3 bases from V and 3 bases from J, with 13 bases in between. DNA of the CDR3: TGTGCCAGCAGTTTTGTGGGGGCGCAAACAGATACGCAGTATTTT. This sequence encodes CASSFVGAQTDTQYF.

This clonotype occurred a few times. A much larger clone differs by one base, so this may be a read error. This rearrangement joins TRBV7-2 to TRBJ2-1; no definite D call. Germline V gene lookup returns CDR1 SGHTA and CDR2 FQGNSA. The CDR3 length is 14 residues. CDR3 nucleotides: TGTGCCGGCAGCTTAGAGGTCAGGAACAATGAGCAGTTCTTC. This translates into CAGSLEVRNNEQFF.

A note on this clonotype: A junction boundary mismatches the germline segment, possibly from a read error. The chain combines TRBV5-1 with TRBJ2-1; D is possibly TRBD2 (5 bases). CDR3 length equals 15 residues. CDR1 and CDR2 from the germline V gene are SGHRS and YFSETQ. The CDR3 bases are TGCGCCAGCAGCGGCCCTAGCCCCTCCTACAAGGAGCAGTTCTTC. It yields the protein CASSGPSPSYKEQFF. Looking up the rest from reference TRBV5-1 and TRBJ2-1 gives the full variable domain: KAGVTQTPRYLIKTRGQQVTLSCSPISGHRSVSWYQQTPGQGLQFLFEYFSETQRNKGNFPGRFSGRQFSNSRSEMNVSTLELGDSALYLCASSGPSPSYKEQFFGPGTRLTVL.

This clonotype was seen ten or more times. The V call is TRBV13, the J call TRBJ2-5, with D perhaps matching TRBD1 or TRBD2 (5 bases each). CDR1 PRHDT and CDR2 FYEKMQ come from the germline V gene (reference sequence). The CDR3 sequence is 16 residues long. V lost 3 bases to trimming and J lost 5 bases, with 19 bases between them. CDR3 nucleotides: TGTGCCAGCAGCTTGACTTCCGGGACGAGGCGGGAGACCCAGTACTTC. This codes for CASSLTSGTRRETQYF.